This paragraph covers one TCR beta chain sequence. V was shortened by 1 base and J by 0 bases, with 7 bases between the two germline ends. The CDR3 sequence is 14 residues long. The germline V gene encodes CDR1 MGHDK and CDR2 SYGVNS. This entry comes from a study of cytomegalovirus exposure and HLA in healthy donors. Researchers ran the PCR with 60 Vbeta and 13 Jbeta primers. Profiled with immunoSEQ multiplex PCR; TCRdb holds only in-frame clones, not every one. The table lists some 130,000 clones, around three quarters of them singletons. Sequencing used PBMCs. The receptor's source is a man aged 35 to 55 in good health and CMV-seropositive. The chain is built from TRBV25-1 and TRBJ2-7; D gene ambiguous. The CDR3 bases are TGTGCCAGCAGTGAATCCCCGGGCTCCTACGAGCAGTACTTC. Its protein is CASSESPGSYEQYF.